This T cell receptor beta chain was obtained from a study of shared clonotypes between healthy human individuals. Generated by immunoSEQ multiplex PCR, the TCRdb table keeps only in-frame clones and is missing some. The sample has about 1.1 million clones; 78% are singletons. CDR3 length equals 15 residues. Deletions cut 4 bases from V and 3 bases from J, with 16 bases between. Germline V gene lookup returns CDR1 SGDLS and CDR2 YYNGEE. The clonotype comes from a man younger than 30 in good health. Some clones in this sample may be carry-over from other donors' samples. V and J are TRBV9 and TRBJ1-2, with a tentative D call TRBD1 (5 bases). What was sequenced was memory CD4+ T cells from PBMCs. The subset: CD45RA-negative fraction. CDR3 sequence: CASSHGGVVDYGYTF. The CDR3 DNA is TGTGCCAGCAGCCACGGAGGGGTTGTGGACTATGGCTACACCTTC. The full variable domain, in which reference TRBV9 and TRBJ1-2 provide the parts outside the CDR3, is DSGVTQTPKHLITATGQRVTLRCSPRSGDLSVYWYQQSLDQGLQFLIQYYNGEERAKGNILERFSAQQFPDLHSELNLSSLELGDSALYFCASSHGGVVDYGYTFGSGTRLTVV.